The source of this T cell receptor beta chain is a study of blood T cell repertoires in COVID-19. V shed 4 bases and J shed 6 bases, with 15 bases lying between them. Germline-derived CDR1 and CDR2 are LGHDT and YNNKEL (reference sequence). The CDR3 runs to 15 residues. Sequencing was performed with immunoSEQ multiplex PCR; in TCRdb, only in-frame clones are kept and a portion is missing. The profile shows about 360,000 clones, more than 75% of them singletons. Material for sequencing was PBMCs or T cells enriched from blood (not recorded which). This sequence originates from a man aged 35-49 years in a cohort exposed to, infected with or recovered from COVID-19 (not recorded which). V and J are TRBV3-1 (or the pseudogene TRBV3-2) and TRBJ2-2, with D tentatively TRBD2 (6 bases). The CDR3 nucleotides are TGTGCCAGCAGCCCCTGGAGGGGCCCTGCCGGGGAGCTGTTTTTT. This gives the protein CASSPWRGPAGELFF.